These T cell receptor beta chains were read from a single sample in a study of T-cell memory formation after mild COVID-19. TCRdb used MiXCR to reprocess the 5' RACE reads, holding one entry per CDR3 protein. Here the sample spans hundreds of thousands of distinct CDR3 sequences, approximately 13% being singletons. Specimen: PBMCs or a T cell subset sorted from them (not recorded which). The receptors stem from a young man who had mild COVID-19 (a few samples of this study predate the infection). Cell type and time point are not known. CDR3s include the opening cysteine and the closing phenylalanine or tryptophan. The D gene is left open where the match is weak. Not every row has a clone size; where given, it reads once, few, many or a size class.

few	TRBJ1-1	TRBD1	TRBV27	TGTGCCAGCAGATCACAGGGGGACATGGGAACTGAAGCTTTCTTT	CASRSQGDMGTEAFF
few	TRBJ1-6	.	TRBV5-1	TGCGCCAGCAGCGGGCGTTATAATTCACCCCTCCACTTT	CASSGRYNSPLHF
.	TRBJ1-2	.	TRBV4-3	TGCGCCAGCAGCCAAGTGGAGACAAAAGGTCCCCCGGCCTTC	CASSQVETKGPPAF
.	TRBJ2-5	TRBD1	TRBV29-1	TGCAGCGTTGTGAACAGGGGGCGTTCGGAGACCCAGTACTTC	CSVVNRGRSETQYF
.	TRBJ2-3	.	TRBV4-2	TGTGCCAGCAGCCGGCCGGGGAGCACAGATACGCAGTATTTT	CASSRPGSTDTQYF
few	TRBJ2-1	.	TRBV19	TGTGCCAGTAGTAATCCAACTAAATCCTACAATGAGCAGTTCTTC	CASSNPTKSYNEQFF
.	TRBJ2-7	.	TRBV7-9	TGTGCCAGCAGCTTACAGGCGGACGAGCAGTACTTC	CASSLQADEQYF
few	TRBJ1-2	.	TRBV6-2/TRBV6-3	TGTGCCAGCAGGGGCCTGGGGAGCTATGGCTACACCTTC	CASRGLGSYGYTF
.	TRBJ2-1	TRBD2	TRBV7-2	TGTGCCAGCAGCTTAGACCCAGCGGGAGGGCCTAAGTCCTACAATGAGCAGTTCTTC	CASSLDPAGGPKSYNEQFF
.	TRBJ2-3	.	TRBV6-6	TGTGCCAGCAGTTACCAAATCCGTCACTCTGAGAGTCCGCAGTATTTT	CASSYQIRHSESPQYF
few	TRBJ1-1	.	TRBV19	TGTGCCAGTAGTATCTCTTCTGCGCTACTGAACACTGAAGCTTTCTTT	CASSISSALLNTEAFF
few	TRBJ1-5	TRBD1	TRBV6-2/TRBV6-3	TGTGCCAGCAGGGGACAGGGAGATGGCAATCAGCCCCAGCATTTT	CASRGQGDGNQPQHF
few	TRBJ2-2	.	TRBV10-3	TGTGCCATTCAAAAAGCAGGGACCGGGGAGCTGTTTTTT	CAIQKAGTGELFF
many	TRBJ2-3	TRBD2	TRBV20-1	TGCAGTGCTAGACCGGGACTAGCGGGCGATACGCAGTATTTT	CSARPGLAGDTQYF
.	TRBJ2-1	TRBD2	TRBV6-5	TGTGCCAGCGCCAATCGGGGGGGGATCAATGAGCAGTTCTTC	CASANRGGINEQFF
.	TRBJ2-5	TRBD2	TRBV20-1	TGCAGTGCCTGGGGGACTAGCGGGGCGCAAGAGACCCAGTACTTC	CSAWGTSGAQETQYF
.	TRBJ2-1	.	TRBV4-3	TGCGCCAGCAGCCCACAGCCGTACAATGAGCAGTTCTTC	CASSPQPYNEQFF
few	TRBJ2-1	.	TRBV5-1	TGCGCCAGCATCCAGACACCCGACTACAATGAGCAGTTCTTC	CASIQTPDYNEQFF
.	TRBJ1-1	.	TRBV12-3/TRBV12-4	TGTGCCAGCAGTTTGGTTTTGGTCGGGACTGAAGCTTTCTTT	CASSLVLVGTEAFF
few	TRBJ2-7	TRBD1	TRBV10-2	TGCGCCAGCAGTGAGTCATACAGGGGGGCTAGCTCCTACGAGCAGTACTTC	CASSESYRGASSYEQYF
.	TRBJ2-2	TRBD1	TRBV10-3	TGTGCCATCAGTGCCCGCTTGGCGGGACAGGGTAGGACCGGGGAGCTGTTTTTT	CAISARLAGQGRTGELFF
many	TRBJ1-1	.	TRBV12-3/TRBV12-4	TGTGCCAGCAGCTCGAGGGGGGACACTGAAGCTTTCTTT	CASSSRGDTEAFF
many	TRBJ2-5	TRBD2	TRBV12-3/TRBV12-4	TGTGCCAGCAGTTTGTCTAGCGGGGGGTTGGAGACCCAGTACTTC	CASSLSSGGLETQYF
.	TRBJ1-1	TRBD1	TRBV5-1	TGCGCCAGCAGCTTGGGAGATCGGGACAGAAAAGAAGCTTTCTTT	CASSLGDRDRKEAFF
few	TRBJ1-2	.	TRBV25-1	TGTGCCAGCATAGGACAATCAGCTAACTATGGCTACACCTTC	CASIGQSANYGYTF
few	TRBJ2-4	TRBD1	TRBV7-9	TGTGCCAGCAGCTTAGGCCGACAGGGGGCGGCCAAAAACATTCAGTACTTC	CASSLGRQGAAKNIQYF
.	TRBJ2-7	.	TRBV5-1	TGCGCCAGCAGCATAAGGAGCGGCATCTACGAGCAGTACTTC	CASSIRSGIYEQYF
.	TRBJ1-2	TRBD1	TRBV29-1	TGCAGCGTGCCGGGACAGGGGCCCCATGGCTACACCTTC	CSVPGQGPHGYTF
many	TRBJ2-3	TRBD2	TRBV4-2	TGTGCCAGCAGCCAAGATAGCGGGGGGGCAGATACGCAGTATTTT	CASSQDSGGADTQYF
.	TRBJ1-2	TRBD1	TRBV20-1	TGCAGTGCTAAGCCCCGGGACAGGGTAGTCTATGGCTACACCTTC	CSAKPRDRVVYGYTF
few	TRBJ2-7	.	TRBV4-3	TGCGCCAGCAGCCAAGAGGTGGCGGTTAGCTCCTACGAGCAGTACTTC	CASSQEVAVSSYEQYF
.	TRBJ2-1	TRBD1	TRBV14	TGTGCCAGCAGCCGGACAGGGGGCGCAACCTACAATGAGCAGTTCTTC	CASSRTGGATYNEQFF
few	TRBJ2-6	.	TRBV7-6	TGTGCCAGCAGCCGTCGGGTCCGACGGGACTCTGGGGCCAACGTCCTGACTTTC	CASSRRVRRDSGANVLTF
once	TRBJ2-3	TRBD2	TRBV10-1	TGCGCCAGCAGCTCAGGACGGGCGGGGGTCACAGATACGCAGTATTTT	CASSSGRAGVTDTQYF
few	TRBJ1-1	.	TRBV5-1	TGCGCCAGCAGCTTTGAGGTTGAGAGGGGGACTGAAGCTTTCTTT	CASSFEVERGTEAFF
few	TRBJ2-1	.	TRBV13	TGTGCCAGCAGCTCCCACCCCACCAAGTGGGGGACACAGTCCAATGAGCAGTTCTTC	CASSSHPTKWGTQSNEQFF
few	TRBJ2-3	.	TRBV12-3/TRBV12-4	TGTGCCAGCAGATCCAGGGATTTTTCAGATACGCAGTATTTT	CASRSRDFSDTQYF
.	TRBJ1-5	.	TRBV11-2	TGTGCCAGCAGCCATGGACAGTATAGCAATCAGCCCCAGCATTTT	CASSHGQYSNQPQHF
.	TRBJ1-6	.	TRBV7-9	TGTGCCAGCAGCTTTCGGTGGGTGGATTCACCCCTCCACTTT	CASSFRWVDSPLHF
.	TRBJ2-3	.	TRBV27	TGTGCCAGCAGTTTCCAATCTAGTCCAAAGGGAGATACGCAGTATTTT	CASSFQSSPKGDTQYF
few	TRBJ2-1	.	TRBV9	TGTGCCAGCAGCGTCACGGGACTTGACAATGAGCAGTTCTTC	CASSVTGLDNEQFF
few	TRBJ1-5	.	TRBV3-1	TGTGCCAGCAGCCAAGATGCCAGGCGCAATCAGCCCCAGCATTTT	CASSQDARRNQPQHF